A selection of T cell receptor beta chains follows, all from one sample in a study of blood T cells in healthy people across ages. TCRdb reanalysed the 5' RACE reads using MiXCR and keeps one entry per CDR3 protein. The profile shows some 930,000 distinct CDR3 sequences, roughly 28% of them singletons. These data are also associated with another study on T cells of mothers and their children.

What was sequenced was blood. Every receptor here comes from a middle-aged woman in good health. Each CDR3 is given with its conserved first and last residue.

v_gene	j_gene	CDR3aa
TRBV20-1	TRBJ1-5	CSARDIGNSNQPQHF
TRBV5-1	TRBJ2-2	CASSATVNTGELFF
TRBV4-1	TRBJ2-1	CASSVTGTGAGNEQFF
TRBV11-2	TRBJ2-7	CASSLVGGLGEQYF
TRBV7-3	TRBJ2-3	CASSLSPAGVDTQYF
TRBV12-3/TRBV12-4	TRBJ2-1	CASGGAGNEQFF
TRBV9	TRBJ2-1	CASSVEEGMGVSEQFF
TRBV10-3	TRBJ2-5	CAIKGQQETQYF
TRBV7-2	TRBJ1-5	CASSAPGGSQPQHF
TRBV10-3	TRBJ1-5	CAISELDQPQHF
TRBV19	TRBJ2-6	CASSIKGQRDSGANVLTF